This T cell receptor (beta chain) was recorded in a study of shared clonotypes between healthy human individuals (dated by TCRdb to the early 2020s). For context, the study as a whole: A couple of women and a few men aged 18 to 49 years were included in the cohort. To increase sequencing depth and limit assay-specific biases, TCR repertoire library preparation and sequencing were carried out by different laboratories using diverse techniques. Per donor, three plates each were used for CD4 naive and CD4 memory, two for CD8 naive, and one for CD8 memory. Between about 0.85 and 9.5 billion PBMCs per donor were obtained by leukapheresis. The study deeply sequenced blood TCR repertoires of about 5 healthy adults to estimate repertoire size and the extent of clonotype sharing between individuals.

Study-level results and caveats: About 5% of naive CD4, 3.5% of naive CD8, approximately 2.2% of memory CD4, and approximately 0.4% of memory CD8 clonotypes were shared across several donors. Naive subsets generally had larger estimated clonotype richness than memory subsets. Because the study included a small number of donors, the genetic and exposure-history diversity represented was limited. Higher generation probabilities were observed for clonotypes shared by all four sorted-subset donors than for non-shared clonotypes. Even with the large sequencing depth, rarefaction of the sorted-subset datasets indicated that sequencing was incomplete. Only blood was sampled, and tissue TCR repertoires likely differ from those in blood. Pairwise subsampling led to the expectation that sequencing depth would affect the degree of clonotype sharing among donors.

Using the deep immunoSEQ assay, multiplex PCR amplified TCR CDR3 regions from genomic DNA. Extracted genomic DNA from each cell subset was distributed evenly across all wells of several immunoSEQ 96-well plates, and each plate was treated as a replicate. Each replicate PCR for sorted subsets received around 200 ng genomic DNA, equal to roughly 30,000 T cell genomes. The purified libraries were quantified using a Qubit 3.0 fluorometer, sized with a Bioanalyzer 2100, and then quantified again using the KAPA Library Quantification kit. Each immunoSEQ 96-well plate was sequenced on its own single-read 150-cycle Illumina NextSeq 550 flow cell. Per the authors' processing: Because the immunoSEQ output held only junctional sequences and lacked quality scores, the filtering could not match the filtering applied to full-length reads. Sequences were annotated with PyIR, a Python wrapper for IgBLAST v1.9, using IMGT germline references to assign V/J genes and CDR3. Any read was removed if the V/J assignment was weak (E-value above 1e-6), the CDR3 was missing, or the read contained stop codons, out-of-frame junctions, or ambiguous translated residues. V3J clonotypes were defined as sequences sharing an identical inferred V gene, J gene, and CDR3 amino acid sequence. Percentage overlap between repertoires was computed as shared unique clonotypes divided by the size of the smaller repertoire. RTK rarefaction, the Chao1 estimator, and Recon v2.1 estimates of unobserved clonotypes were used to assess repertoire richness. For all TCRbeta clonotypes obtained by the gDNA method from a handful of donors, generation probabilities were computed with OLGA. TCRdb holds this immuneACCESS table with in-frame rearrangements only. Some clones are missing; in checked studies, unresolved V genes explain under half, and the rest has no known cause. V and J calls and clone size come straight from that table; D and trimming were deduced from the DNA. The sample table records a few million clones; 85% to 95% of these occur just once. Together, the top ten hold around 0.14% of the sample.

The donors were healthy, HIV-negative adults who had no recently reported acute infections or vaccinations. Every donor was a Caucasian adult residing in Nashville, Tennessee, USA. CD4+ T cells were enriched by magnetic negative selection, after which naive cells were positively selected on CD45RA and the negative fraction was taken as the memory subset. Blood was collected by leukapheresis, and PBMCs were isolated by Ficoll-Histopaque density gradient centrifugation and then cryopreserved in liquid nitrogen vapor phase. Analytical flow cytometry was used to check the purity and quantity of each magnetically sorted T cell population. Genomic DNA was isolated from each sorted fraction and quantified by UV absorbance on a Nanodrop 2000c. On this clone: Its antigen is still unknown. Base qualities were left out, and no much larger clone turns up one base away.

The trim is 7 bases for V and 3 bases for J, with a gap of 15 bases between the germline ends. The CDR3 covers 14 residues, taking in both the cysteine and the phenylalanine. Only the CDR3 DNA is retained, 42 bases long and in frame from the first base. The germline V gene provides CDR1 WSHSY and CDR2 SAAADI. The V and J segments used are TRBV10-2 and TRBJ2-5; the D gene is unclear. Sequencing was performed on naive CD4+ T cells sorted from blood. The cell subset or site label, read with the paper, signifies: CD45RA+ positively selected. This TCR was recovered from a man between 18 and 29 years old in good health. The bases read TGCGCCAGCAACAACCCTGGTCTAAAAGAGACCCAGTACTTC. It specifies CASNNPGLKETQYF.